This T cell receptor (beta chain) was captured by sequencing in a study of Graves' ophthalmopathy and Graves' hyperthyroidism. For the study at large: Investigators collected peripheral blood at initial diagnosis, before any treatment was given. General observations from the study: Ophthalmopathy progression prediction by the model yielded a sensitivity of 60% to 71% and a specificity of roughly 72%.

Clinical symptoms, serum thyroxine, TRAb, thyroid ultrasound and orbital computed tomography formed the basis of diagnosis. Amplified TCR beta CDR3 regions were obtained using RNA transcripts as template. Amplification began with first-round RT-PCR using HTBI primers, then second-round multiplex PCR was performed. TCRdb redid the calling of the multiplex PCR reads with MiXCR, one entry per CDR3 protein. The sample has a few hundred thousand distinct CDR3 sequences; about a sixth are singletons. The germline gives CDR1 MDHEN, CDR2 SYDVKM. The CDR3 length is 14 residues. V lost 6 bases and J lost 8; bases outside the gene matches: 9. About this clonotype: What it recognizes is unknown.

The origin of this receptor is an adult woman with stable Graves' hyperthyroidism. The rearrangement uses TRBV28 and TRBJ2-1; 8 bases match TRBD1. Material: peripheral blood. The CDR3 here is CASSKDRARDEQFF. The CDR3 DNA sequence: TGTGCCAGCAGCAAGGACAGGGCTAGGGATGAGCAGTTCTTC.